Each of the 25 T cell receptor beta chains below was sequenced from the same sample in a study of spatial heterogeneity in lung cancer. TCRdb called the 5' RACE reads again in MiXCR, with one record for every CDR3 protein. The sample yields about 50,000 distinct CDR3 sequences, less than 9% seen once. Time point of the sample: sample taken at primary tumor resection. The input material, whole RNA from tumor, nontumor lung or frozen PBMC, was sequenced unsorted. The sample in question was PBMCs, obtained at surgery. The receptors derive from a female donor with early-stage non-small cell lung cancer.

This clonotype was counted between two and nine times. V and J are TRBV18 and TRBJ2-7; the D gene is possibly TRBD2 (5 bases). The ends were cut back, 5 bases at V and 1 base at J, with 12 bases in the middle. CDR1 is KGHSH and CDR2 is LQKENI in the germline V gene. The CDR3 covers 14 residues. Here the CDR3 reads CASSSGIDSYEQYF. The CDR3 region has the DNA TGTGCCAGCTCATCCGGGATTGATTCCTACGAGCAGTACTTC.

J is TRBJ2-7 and V is TRBV20-1; 7 bases line up with TRBD1. Germline values: CDR1 DFQATT, CDR2 SNEGSKA (reference sequence). The CDR3 length is 12 residues. With 5 bases clipped from V and 7 bases from J, the junction kept 8 bases outside the gene matches. The CDR3 loop reads CSAFDRADEQYF. In nucleotides, the CDR3 is TGCAGTGCTTTTGACAGGGCGGATGAGCAGTACTTC.

The genes are TRBV5-6 and TRBJ1-1, with 10 bases fitting TRBD1. J was trimmed by 7 bases and V by 3 bases; bases with no gene match: 9. The CDR3 is 15 amino acids. The V gene's germline CDR1 is SGHDT and CDR2 YYEEEE. CDR3 nucleotides: TGTGCCAGCAGCTCCTATCAGACAGGGGGCCTTGAAGCTTTCTTT. Its protein is CASSSYQTGGLEAFF.

This clonotype was counted many times. This chain connects TRBV4-3 to TRBJ2-1, with 7 positions matching TRBD1. CDR3 length: 12 amino acids. After removal of 5 bases from V and 13 bases from J, the junction contained 8 bases not matched to a gene. The germline V gene has CDR1 LGHNA and CDR2 YSLEER. CDR3 sequence reads: CASSTNTGAQFF. CDR3 DNA sequence: TGCGCCAGCAGCACAAACACAGGGGCCCAGTTCTTC.

This clonotype was detected many times. The chain is built from TRBV6-5 and TRBJ2-5, with D maybe TRBD2 (7 bases). There are 16 residues in the CDR3. The V gene's germline CDR1 is MNHEY and CDR2 SVGAGI. V shed 4 bases and J shed 4 bases, with 19 bases lying between them. CDR3 in amino acids: CASSFREGGTPETQYF. The CDR3 DNA follows: TGTGCCAGCAGTTTTCGTGAGGGGGGGACACCAGAGACCCAGTACTTC.

This clonotype has at least ten counts. The rearrangement uses TRBV12-5 and TRBJ2-1; TRBD2 aligns across 13 bases. After removal of 7 bases from V and 7 bases from J, the junction contained 4 bases not matched to a gene. The CDR3 runs 14 residues. Germline loops: CDR1 LGHNT, CDR2 FRNRAP. The CDR3 reads CASARGLAGNEQFF. The CDR3 region has the DNA TGTGCTAGTGCTAGGGGACTAGCGGGAAATGAGCAGTTCTTC.

The chain is built from TRBV7-2 and TRBJ1-1; no firm D call. Germline V gene lookup returns CDR1 SGHTA and CDR2 FQGNSA. The CDR3 contains 13 residues. V lost 3 bases to trimming and J lost 0 bases, with 5 bases between them. CDR3 nucleotide sequence: TGTGCCAGCAGCTTTAAGTTGAACACTGAAGCTTTCTTT. As protein: CASSFKLNTEAFF.

V is TRBV30 and J is TRBJ1-2; 7 nucleotides match TRBD1. The CDR3 covers 14 residues. The germline gives CDR1 GTSNPN, CDR2 SVGIG (reference sequence). The V segment lost 5 bases and the J segment 5 bases; nucleotides outside the gene matches: 11. CDR3: CAWGPDRALYGYTF. CDR3 in DNA: TGTGCCTGGGGACCAGACAGGGCCTTGTATGGCTACACCTTC.

This chain uses TRBV11-3 with TRBJ2-3; D is possibly TRBD1 (6 bases). V lost 2 bases to trimming and J lost 3 bases, with 18 bases between them. Germline V gene sequence: CDR1 SGHNT, CDR2 YENEEA. The CDR3 sequence is 17 residues long. The CDR3 nucleotides read TGTGCCAGCAGCTTATGCCTCCACCAGGGGAGTACAGATACGCAGTATTTT. Its translation: CASSLCLHQGSTDTQYF.

This clonotype was observed a few times. This chain connects TRBV6-2 or TRBV6-3 to TRBJ2-3; the match to TRBD1 covers 8 bases. The CDR3 consists of 16 residues. The V and J ends lost 9 bases and 1 base, in that order; junction bases with no gene match: 12. CDR1 is MNHEY, CDR2 SVGEGT, per germline. The CDR3 sequence is CARNLTRDRRTDTQYF. DNA of the CDR3: TGTGCCAGAAACCTCACCAGGGACAGGCGCACAGATACGCAGTATTTT.

This clonotype showed up just a few times. The V gene is TRBV28, the J gene TRBJ2-2, with D unclear. This CDR3 is 12 amino acids long. CDR1 is MDHEN, CDR2 SYDVKM, per germline. Trimming shortened V by 5 bases and J by 7 bases, and 8 bases separated the two germline ends. The CDR3 bases are TGTGCCAGCAGTCTCCCGGGCGGGGAGCTGTTTTTT. It codes for CASSLPGGELFF.

This clonotype was counted ten times or more. V gene TRBV28 combines with J gene TRBJ2-3, with 7 bases matching TRBD1. Germline values: CDR1 MDHEN, CDR2 SYDVKM. The CDR3 is 13 amino acids. Trimming took 8 bases from V and 3 from J; bases not matched to a gene: 5. The CDR3 is CASGTAFTDTQYF. The CDR3 bases are TGTGCCAGCGGGACAGCCTTTACAGATACGCAGTATTTT.

The genes are TRBV9 and TRBJ2-7, with 7 bases that match TRBD2. Germline assignment: CDR1 SGDLS and CDR2 YYNGEE. The CDR3 runs to 15 residues. Unmatched junction bases numbered 9, after V lost 3 bases and J lost 3 bases. The CDR3 region is CASSEHSGADYEQYF. CDR3 nucleotides: TGTGCCAGCAGCGAACACAGCGGGGCGGACTACGAGCAGTACTTC.

The chain employs TRBV11-2 and TRBJ2-1; D unresolved. The germline CDR1 and CDR2 sequences are SGHAT and FQNNGV. The CDR3 contains 14 residues. V was shortened by 4 bases and J by 5 bases, with 12 bases between the two germline ends. The CDR3 here is CASSSLQGHNEQFF. The CDR3 DNA sequence: TGTGCCAGCAGCTCCCTACAAGGGCACAATGAGCAGTTCTTC.

About this clonotype itself: This clone may be a read error of a much larger clone one base away. This chain uses TRBV12-3 or TRBV12-4 with TRBJ2-5; D remains unclear. The CDR3 consists of 14 residues. Trimming stripped 6 bases from V and 0 bases from J, with 11 bases between. CDR3 coding DNA: TGTGCCAGCAGCCCGTCATCGTACCAAGAGACCCAGTACTTC. Encoded protein: CASSPSSYQETQYF.

Here the CDR3 reads CASTRGQGAGEKLFF. CDR3 nucleotide sequence: TGTGCCAGCACTAGAGGACAGGGGGCAGGTGAAAAACTGTTTTTT. The rearrangement joins TRBV12-3 or TRBV12-4 to TRBJ1-4, with 11 bases aligning to TRBD1. The CDR3 runs 15 residues. The V gene end was trimmed by 7 bases and the J gene end by 7 bases; junction bases not matched to a gene: 8.

The CDR3 nucleotides read TGCGCCAGCAGAAGACTAGCGGTCGCAGATACGCAGTATTTT. Amino acids: CASRRLAVADTQYF. The rearrangement uses TRBV10-2 and TRBJ2-3, with TRBD2 matching over 9 bases. V trimming: 6 bases; J trimming: 4 bases; junction bases outside the gene matches: 5. Per germline, CDR1 WSHSY and CDR2 SAAADI. The CDR3 has 14 amino acids.

The chain employs TRBV7-2 and TRBJ1-4, with D hard to call. The CDR3 consists of 16 residues. Trimming removed 5 bases from V and 5 bases from J, with 18 bases in between. CDR1 and CDR2 from the germline V gene are SGHTA and FQGNSA. The CDR3 DNA sequence: TGTGCCAGCAGCGGAGAGGTCGGACCGCTGAATGAAAAACTGTTTTTT. It codes for CASSGEVGPLNEKLFF.

This clonotype was detected a few times. The chain combines TRBV6-5 with TRBJ1-5, with a tentative D call TRBD1 (6 bases). The CDR3 has 15 residues. V was cut by 4 bases and J by 3 bases, with 13 bases left in between. CDR1 is MNHEY, CDR2 SVGAGI, per germline. The CDR3 DNA is TGTGCCAGCAGTTCACAGGGAGGAACCAATCAGCCCCAGCATTTT. Residues: CASSSQGGTNQPQHF.

V gene TRBV20-1 combines with J gene TRBJ1-1; D gene uncertain. In germline, CDR1 is DFQATT, CDR2 SNEGSKA (reference sequence). This CDR3 has 15 residues. V lost 2 bases and J 3 bases, leaving 16 bases between the germline ends. The CDR3 sequence is CSARLLPSRDTEAFF. In nucleotides, the CDR3 is TGCAGTGCTAGACTCCTGCCCAGTCGGGACACTGAAGCTTTCTTT.

This rearrangement joins TRBV15 to TRBJ1-6; D not certain. Germline V gene sequence: CDR1 LNHNV, CDR2 YYDKDF (reference sequence). The CDR3 covers 14 residues. Deletions cut 7 bases from V and 6 bases from J, with 13 bases between. CDR3 loop: CATKSGSANSPLHF. The CDR3 bases are TGTGCCACCAAATCCGGGTCCGCTAATTCACCCCTCCACTTT.

This clonotype appeared a few times. The chain couples TRBV5-5 to TRBJ1-5; TRBD1 might be the D (5 bases). CDR1 is SGHKS and CDR2 is YYEKEE in the germline V gene (reference sequence). V lost 4 bases and J 4 bases, leaving 12 bases between the germline ends. CDR3 length: 14 amino acids. CDR3 amino acids: CASSRGTVNQPQHF. The CDR3 region has the DNA TGTGCCAGCAGCCGGGGGACGGTGAATCAGCCCCAGCATTTT. Full variable domain (outside the CDR3, taken from reference TRBV5-5 and TRBJ1-5): DAGVTQSPTHLIKTRGQQVTLRCSPISGHKSVSWYQQVLGQGPQFIFQYYEKEERGRGNFPDRFSARQFPNYSSELNVNALLLGDSALYLCASSRGTVNQPQHFGDGTRLSIL.

The chain carries TRBV7-9 and TRBJ2-3, with D possibly TRBD1 on 5 matching bases. The V end lost 4 bases, the J end lost 0 bases, and 8 bases lay between the germline ends. Germline lookup yields CDR1 SEHNR and CDR2 FQNEAQ (reference sequence). The CDR3 sequence is 14 residues long. The CDR3 DNA is TGTGCCAGCAGCTCGACAGCTAGCACAGATACGCAGTATTTT. Protein: CASSSTASTDTQYF.

This clonotype was counted between two and nine times. The chain employs TRBV5-1 and TRBJ2-3; tentatively, D is TRBD2 (7 bases). V lost 3 bases to trimming and J lost 1 base, with 12 bases between them. Germline lookup yields CDR1 SGHRS and CDR2 YFSETQ. The CDR3 sequence is 15 residues long. In nucleotides, the CDR3 is TGCGCCAGCAGCTCCTCGGGGGGCCGCACAGATACGCAGTATTTT. Translated, it gives CASSSSGGRTDTQYF.

This clonotype was observed a few times. The CDR3 reads CASSMEDPTDTQYF. As DNA, the CDR3 is TGTGCCAGTAGTATGGAGGACCCCACAGATACGCAGTATTTT. The chain joins TRBV19 to TRBJ2-3, with D perhaps TRBD2 (5 bases). The CDR3 is made up of 14 amino acids. Trimming took 3 bases from V and 2 from J, leaving 9 bases between them. Germline assignment: CDR1 LNHDA and CDR2 SQIVND (reference sequence).